A single sample is the source of the 28 T cell receptor beta chains below, sequenced in a study of technical replicates of blood from a few donors. TCRdb's copy holds only in-frame clones and misses some; the assay was immunoSEQ multiplex PCR. Among 60,000 to 85,000 clones listed, about 94% were seen once. Input material: T cells isolated from PBMCs. Every receptor here comes from a human donor in good health.

The V gene is TRBV6-5, the J gene TRBJ1-1; D gene ambiguous. Trimming removed 6 bases from V and 1 base from J, with 12 bases in between. Germline V gene sequence: CDR1 MNHEY, CDR2 SVGAGI. CDR3 length: 14 amino acids. This CDR3 reads CASRPGGANTEAFF. For the CDR3, the DNA is TGTGCCAGCAGGCCCGGAGGAGCGAACACTGAAGCTTTCTTT.

In DNA, the CDR3 is TGTGCCAGCAGTTTACGGCGGGGAGGGAGTACGCAGTATTTT. Translating gives CASSLRRGGSTQYF. The V gene is TRBV27, the J gene TRBJ2-3, with TRBD2 matching over 7 bases. The CDR3 sequence is 14 residues long. Unmatched junction bases numbered 7, after V lost 2 bases and J lost 8 bases. The V gene's germline CDR1 is MNHEY and CDR2 SMNVEV (reference sequence).

The chain joins TRBV5-6 to TRBJ1-5; D gene unclear. CDR3 length: 14 amino acids. V lost 0 bases and J 7 bases, leaving 11 bases between the germline ends. Germline loops: CDR1 SGHDT, CDR2 YYEEEE. The DNA for the CDR3 is TGTGCCAGCAGCTTGGGCCAGAATGGCCAGCCCCAGCATTTT. Residues: CASSLGQNGQPQHF.

The chain couples TRBV10-1 to TRBJ2-5, with a tentative D call TRBD2 (7 bases). Trimming took off 4 bases at V and 4 bases at J, with 10 bases between the two ends. The CDR3 covers 13 residues. The germline CDR1 and CDR2 sequences are WNHNN and SYGVQD (reference sequence). The CDR3 nucleotides are TGCGCCAGCAGTGCGGGGGGCAGAGAGACCCAGTACTTC. It is translated as CASSAGGRETQYF.

The gene calls are TRBV6-6 and TRBJ1-5; 9 nucleotides match TRBD1. V shed 5 bases and J 8 bases; nucleotides not matched to a gene: 7. This CDR3 region has 14 residues. In germline, CDR1 is MNHNY, CDR2 SVGAGI (reference sequence). In DNA, the CDR3 is TGTGCCAGCAGTGACACAGGGGGCTGGGAGCCCCAGCATTTT. Its protein product is CASSDTGGWEPQHF.

V gene TRBV9 combines with J gene TRBJ2-2, with D possibly being TRBD1 (6 bases). Germline V lookup: CDR1 SGDLS, CDR2 YYNGEE. The CDR3 extends over 14 amino acids. V dropped 6 bases and J dropped 6 bases, with 15 bases sitting between them. The CDR3 coding sequence is TGTGCCAGCAACCTACAGGGCCAAGCCGGGGAGCTGTTTTTT. It encodes CASNLQGQAGELFF.

This chain links TRBV4-3 with TRBJ2-7; 10 nucleotides line up with TRBD2. Germline V lookup: CDR1 LGHNA, CDR2 YSLEER. The V segment lost 0 bases and the J segment 4 bases; nucleotides outside the gene matches: 3. This CDR3 is built from 15 residues. The CDR3 bases are TGCGCCAGCAGCCAAGAGTCTAGCGGGAGATACGAGCAGTACTTC. It specifies CASSQESSGRYEQYF.

V usage is TRBV28 and J usage is TRBJ1-1; 8 nucleotides match TRBD1. The V gene end was trimmed by 6 bases and the J gene end by 6 bases; junction bases not matched to a gene: 9. CDR3 size: 14 residues. Per the germline V gene, CDR1 is MDHEN and CDR2 is SYDVKM. The CDR3 DNA reads TGTGCCAGCAGCTCCCGGGACAGGCCCTCTGAAGCTTTCTTT. Protein: CASSSRDRPSEAFF.

The chain combines TRBV27 with TRBJ1-2; D is ambiguous. Germline-derived CDR1 and CDR2 are MNHEY and SMNVEV (reference sequence). The CDR3 totals 17 residues. V lost 3 bases to trimming and J lost 4 bases, with 21 bases between them. CDR3: CASSFYYSGQGGYGYTF. In DNA, the CDR3 is TGTGCCAGCAGTTTTTATTATTCAGGTCAAGGAGGCTATGGCTACACCTTC.

This clone was seen only once. This chain joins TRBV6-5 and TRBJ2-2, with TRBD1 identical over 8 bases. CDR3 length equals 15 residues. CDR1 and CDR2 from the germline V gene are MNHEY and SVGAGI. The V and J ends lost 2 bases and 1 base, in that order; junction bases with no gene match: 0. CDR3 bases: TGTGCCAGCAGTTACGGGACAGGGAACACCGGGGAGCTGTTTTTT. It encodes CASSYGTGNTGELFF.

V and J are TRBV11-2 and TRBJ2-7; 7 bases align to TRBD2. The CDR3 covers 16 residues. Germline CDR1 reads SGHAT; CDR2 reads FQNNGV. V lost 0 bases, J lost 0 bases, and 5 bases stayed unmatched. CDR3 amino acids: CASSLDTRESSYEQYF. The CDR3 DNA reads as TGTGCCAGCAGCTTAGACACGCGGGAGAGCTCCTACGAGCAGTACTTC. Full variable domain (remainder filled in from reference TRBV11-2 and TRBJ2-7): EAGVAQSPRYKIIEKRQSVAFWCNPISGHATLYWYQQILGQGPKLLIQFQNNGVVDDSQLPKDRFSAERLKGVDSTLKIQPAKLEDSAVYLCASSLDTRESSYEQYFGPGTRLTVT.

This chain uses TRBV19 with TRBJ1-5; 10 bases line up with TRBD1. The CDR3 length is 16 residues. CDR1 and CDR2 (germline): LNHDA, SQIVND (reference sequence). With 6 bases clipped from V and 2 bases from J, the junction kept 7 bases outside the gene matches. The CDR3 protein is CASRGQGIGGNQPQHF. CDR3 in DNA: TGTGCCAGTAGGGGACAGGGGATTGGGGGCAATCAGCCCCAGCATTTT.

This rearrangement joins TRBV28 to TRBJ2-1, with TRBD2 matching over 10 bases. The CDR3 spans 15 residues. V was pared by 8 bases and J by 1 base, with 5 bases of the junction left unmatched. Looked up from germline, CDR1 is MDHEN and CDR2 is SYDVKM. The CDR3 loop is CASCPSGSSYNEQFF. Here the CDR3 DNA reads TGTGCCAGCTGTCCTAGCGGGAGTTCCTACAATGAGCAGTTCTTC.

As DNA, the CDR3 is TGTGCCAGCAGTCACCCAGGGAACGAGCAGTACTTC. It translates to CASSHPGNEQYF. The chain employs TRBV6-6 and TRBJ2-7; a possible D gene is TRBD1 (5 bases). V lost 5 bases, J lost 5 bases, and 10 bases lay in between. CDR3 length: 12 amino acids. Germline loops: CDR1 MNHNY, CDR2 SVGAGI (reference sequence).

In its sample, this clone was seen a few times. The V and J genes are TRBV4-2 and TRBJ1-1; 8 bases map to TRBD1. V was clipped by 2 bases and J by 1 base; unmatched bases: 0. This CDR3 comprises 14 residues. From germline, CDR1 is LGHNA and CDR2 YNFKEQ. Written as DNA, the CDR3 is TGTGCCAGCAGCCAACAGGGGGCGAACACTGAAGCTTTCTTT. Residues: CASSQQGANTEAFF.

The chain is built from TRBV7-2 and TRBJ2-3; D perhaps matches TRBD2 (6 bases). Germline CDR1 SGHTA, CDR2 FQGNSA. Trimming shortened V by 6 bases and J by 2 bases, and 15 bases separated the two germline ends. The CDR3 totals 15 residues. The CDR3 loop reads CASRKLAGVTDTQYF. CDR3 coding DNA: TGTGCCAGCAGGAAACTAGCCGGAGTCACAGATACGCAGTATTTT. The full variable domain, with the rest looked up from reference TRBV7-2 and TRBJ2-3, is GAGVSQSPSNKVTEKGKDVELRCDPISGHTALYWYRQSLGQGLEFLIYFQGNSAPDKSGLPSDRFSAERTGGSVSTLTIQRTQQEDSAVYLCASRKLAGVTDTQYFGPGTRLTVL.

The rearrangement uses TRBV11-2 and TRBJ2-1; 7 positions match TRBD2. J was trimmed by 3 bases and V by 1 base; bases with no gene match: 6. Germline V gene sequence: CDR1 SGHAT, CDR2 FQNNGV. The CDR3 is 16 residues long. The CDR3 DNA is TGTGCCAGCAGCTTAGGAAGCGGGACCAACTACAATGAGCAGTTCTTC. Translating gives CASSLGSGTNYNEQFF.

The V call is TRBV9, the J call TRBJ1-4; no definite D call. V was pared by 4 bases and J by 0 bases, with 7 bases between. In germline, CDR1 is SGDLS, CDR2 YYNGEE. This CDR3 comprises 14 residues. The CDR3 nucleotides read TGTGCCAGCAGCACATGGTCAACTAATGAAAAACTGTTTTTT. Its protein product is CASSTWSTNEKLFF. The entire variable domain, with the rest obtained from reference TRBV9 and TRBJ1-4, is as follows: DSGVTQTPKHLITATGQRVTLRCSPRSGDLSVYWYQQSLDQGLQFLIQYYNGEERAKGNILERFSAQQFPDLHSELNLSSLELGDSALYFCASSTWSTNEKLFFGSGTQLSVL.

This clone was counted once. The J gene is TRBJ2-2, the V gene TRBV5-5; 9 positions agree with TRBD2. Germline trimming cut 0 bases from V and 7 bases from J; bases unmatched to any gene: 7. CDR1 SGHKS and CDR2 YYEKEE come from the germline V gene (reference sequence). This CDR3 contains 16 residues. The CDR3 sequence: CASSLDLAGFGGELFF. The CDR3 region has the DNA TGTGCCAGCAGCTTGGATCTAGCGGGATTCGGCGGGGAGCTGTTTTTT. Using reference TRBV5-5 and TRBJ2-2 for the parts outside the CDR3, the full variable domain is DAGVTQSPTHLIKTRGQQVTLRCSPISGHKSVSWYQQVLGQGPQFIFQYYEKEERGRGNFPDRFSARQFPNYSSELNVNALLLGDSALYLCASSLDLAGFGGELFFGEGSRLTVL.

The rearrangement joins TRBV6-1 to TRBJ2-5; possible D gene TRBD1, 5 bases. The CDR3 is made up of 14 amino acids. In germline, CDR1 is MNHNS, CDR2 SASEGT. V was clipped by 6 bases and J by 1 base, with 12 bases between them. The CDR3 sequence: CASRRQKLQETQYF. The CDR3 DNA follows: TGTGCCAGCAGGAGACAGAAACTCCAAGAGACCCAGTACTTC.

This rearrangement joins TRBV7-9 to TRBJ1-1; TRBD1 aligns across 7 bases. The CDR3 contains 14 residues. CDR1 SEHNR and CDR2 FQNEAQ come from the germline V gene (reference sequence). Trimming took 5 bases from V and 2 from J; bases not matched to a gene: 5. The CDR3 loop is CASSQGTVNTEAFF. The CDR3 nucleotides read TGTGCCAGCAGCCAGGGGACAGTAAACACTGAAGCTTTCTTT. Variable domain in full (rest from reference TRBV7-9 and TRBJ1-1): DTGVSQNPRHKITKRGQNVTFRCDPISEHNRLYWYRQTLGQGPEFLTYFQNEAQLEKSRLLSDRFSAERPKGSFSTLEIQRTEQGDSAMYLCASSQGTVNTEAFFGQGTRLTVV.

The V call is TRBV11-2, the J call TRBJ1-1; no definite D call. CDR3 length: 14 residues. V was cut by 5 bases and J by 1 base, with 11 bases left in between. CDR1 is SGHAT, CDR2 FQNNGV, per germline. CDR3 in DNA: TGTGCCAGCAGCCCCGTGGGCTGGAACACTGAAGCTTTCTTT. As protein: CASSPVGWNTEAFF.

J is TRBJ2-7 and V is TRBV5-4; 13 bases are shared with TRBD2. Germline V CDR1 and CDR2: SGHNT, YYREEE (reference sequence). The ends lost 2 bases at V and 5 bases at J; junction bases unmatched: 4. This CDR3 comprises 15 residues. CDR3 region: CASSLLAGGPHEQYF. CDR3 nucleotide sequence: TGTGCCAGCAGCTTACTAGCGGGAGGGCCCCACGAGCAGTACTTC.

The V call is TRBV27, the J call TRBJ2-5, with TRBD2 matching over 8 bases. This CDR3 has 14 residues. From germline, CDR1 is MNHEY and CDR2 SMNVEV (reference sequence). The V segment lost 6 bases and the J segment 5 bases; nucleotides outside the gene matches: 8. CDR3 DNA: TGTGCCAGCAGCTCGAGCGGGAGAGAGGAGACCCAGTACTTC. Its translation is CASSSSGREETQYF.

DNA of the CDR3: TGTGCTAGTGGTTTGGCCCAGGGACAGCCCACCGGGGAGCTGTTTTTT. This encodes CASGLAQGQPTGELFF. The gene calls are TRBV12-5 and TRBJ2-2; 7 bases map to TRBD1. CDR1 and CDR2 from the germline V gene are LGHNT and FRNRAP. Germline trimming cut 1 base from V and 4 bases from J; bases unmatched to any gene: 6. The CDR3 is 16 residues long.

The chain links TRBV19 to TRBJ1-4, with 8 bases matching TRBD1. Per the germline V gene, CDR1 is LNHDA and CDR2 is SQIVND (reference sequence). CDR3 length equals 16 residues. The trim removed 5 bases at V and 8 bases at J, leaving 13 bases unmatched. CDR3 nucleotide sequence: TGTGCCAGTAGTTCCATGTTCGGGACAGGACGAGAAAAACTGTTTTTT. Translation: CASSSMFGTGREKLFF.

This clone was seen many times. The chain carries TRBV19 and TRBJ2-1, with 10 nucleotides matching TRBD2. V shed 4 bases and J 5 bases; nucleotides not matched to a gene: 5. Germline V gene sequence: CDR1 LNHDA, CDR2 SQIVND (reference sequence). CDR3 length: 15 residues. CDR3 coding DNA: TGTGCCAGTAGTACCGGGACTAGCGCGAACAATGAGCAGTTCTTC. This codes for CASSTGTSANNEQFF.

The gene calls are TRBV27 and TRBJ1-1; D might be TRBD1 (5 bases). CDR3 length equals 10 residues. Looked up from germline, CDR1 is MNHEY and CDR2 is SMNVEV (reference sequence). Trimming shortened V by 7 bases and J by 10 bases, and 10 bases separated the two germline ends. The CDR3 protein is CASIGGVAFF. The CDR3, as DNA: TGTGCCAGCATCGGGGGTGTAGCTTTCTTT.